This TCR beta chain was captured in a study of blood T cell repertoires in COVID-19 (dated by TCRdb to about 2020). About the full investigation: Samples covering the acute and convalescent phases of COVID-19 were provided by collaborators in the United States, Italy and Spain. The prospective study material was composed of cDNA or gDNA derived from T cells, B-cell-depleted T cells, or PBMCs. Deeply sampled blood TCRbeta repertoires from subjects exposed to, actively infected with, or recovered from COVID-19 were included in the dataset. The repertoires were made available in a free public database intended to serve as a resource for research on the immune response to SARS-CoV-2. Samples came from the ongoing ImmuneRACE study (first 160 participants) plus 1,254 subjects from 6 global collaborators. A de-identified subject ID, COVID-19 status, age in years and sex were almost always included in the sample metadata. Where HLA class I and class II types were available, the types were taken from metadata supplied by the sample provider, not from assay-based typing.

The immunoSEQ Assay, a bias-controlled multiplex PCR, was used to amplify TCRbeta CDR3 regions from genomic DNA. The original methods were these. The number of nucleated cells in each sample was estimated from the amplification of reference gene primers within the assay. Sequence reads were collapsed and filtered to measure the absolute abundance of every unique TCRbeta CDR3 rearrangement. For each sample, productive Simpson clonality was calculated as the square root of Simpson's diversity index across productive rearrangements. TCRdb retrieved this table from immuneACCESS and kept in-frame rearrangements only. Not all clones are present; in checked studies, unresolved V genes account for under half, and no reason is known for the remainder. V and J calls and clone size are given by that table; D and trimming were obtained from the DNA. For this sample the table gives 270,000 or so clones, of which 81% were detected only once. The ten largest account for 2.5% to 3% of the sample.

In the case of this clone: There is no known antigen for this receptor. One base away there is no much larger clone; base qualities are not given.

V is trimmed back by 4 bases and J by 9 bases, and the junction contains 4 bases that no gene match accounts for. The germline V gene provides CDR1 ENHRY and CDR2 SYGVKD. The CDR3 goes from the cysteine to the phenylalanine over 12 residues. The kept DNA is CDR3 alone, 36 bases in frame from the first base. Points the paper makes about the study in general: The amount of clinical and demographic metadata varied by source and participant and was provided uncurated.

The collaborating institutions used their own protocols to collect whole blood in K2EDTA tubes. For TCRbeta analysis, collaborators shipped samples as frozen whole blood, isolated PBMCs, or DNA extracted from either of those sample types. The sequence is built from TRBV10-3 and TRBJ1-2; TRBD1 agrees with 8 junctional bases. The receptor's source is a woman aged 60-70 years with active or convalescent COVID-19. Sequenced material: peripheral blood. The nucleotides read TGTGCCATCAGTGGGACAGGGCAGCGCTACACCTTC. It is translated as CAISGTGQRYTF.